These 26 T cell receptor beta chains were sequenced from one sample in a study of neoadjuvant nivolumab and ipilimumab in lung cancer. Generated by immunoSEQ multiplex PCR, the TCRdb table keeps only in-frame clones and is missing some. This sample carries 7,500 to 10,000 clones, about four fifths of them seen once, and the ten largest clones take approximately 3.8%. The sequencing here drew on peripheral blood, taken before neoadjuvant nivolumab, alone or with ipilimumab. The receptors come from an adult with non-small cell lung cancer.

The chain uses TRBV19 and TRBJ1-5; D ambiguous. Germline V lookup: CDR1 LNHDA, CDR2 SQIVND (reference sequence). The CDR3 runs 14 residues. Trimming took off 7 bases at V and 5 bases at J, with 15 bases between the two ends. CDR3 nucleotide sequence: TGTGCCAGTAACATCCTGGGGAAGGATCAGCCCCAGCATTTT. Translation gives CASNILGKDQPQHF.

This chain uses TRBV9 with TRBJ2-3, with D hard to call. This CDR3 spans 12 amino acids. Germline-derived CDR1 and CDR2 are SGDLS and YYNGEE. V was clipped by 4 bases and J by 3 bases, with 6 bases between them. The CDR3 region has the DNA TGTGCCAGCAGCCCCCCGACAGATACGCAGTATTTT. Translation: CASSPPTDTQYF.

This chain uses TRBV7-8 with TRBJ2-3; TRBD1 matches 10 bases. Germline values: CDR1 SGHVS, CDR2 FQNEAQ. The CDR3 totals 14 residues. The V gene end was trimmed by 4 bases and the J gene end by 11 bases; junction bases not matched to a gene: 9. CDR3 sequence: CASSWGTGVLLQYF. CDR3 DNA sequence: TGTGCCAGCAGCTGGGGGACAGGGGTACTTTTGCAGTATTTT.

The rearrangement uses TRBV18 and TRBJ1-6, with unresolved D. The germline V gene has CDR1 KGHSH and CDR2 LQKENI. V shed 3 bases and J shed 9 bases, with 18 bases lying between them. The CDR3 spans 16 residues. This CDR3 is CASSPGTTHAASPLHF. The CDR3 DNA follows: TGTGCCAGCTCACCGGGAACTACCCATGCTGCTTCACCCCTCCACTTT.

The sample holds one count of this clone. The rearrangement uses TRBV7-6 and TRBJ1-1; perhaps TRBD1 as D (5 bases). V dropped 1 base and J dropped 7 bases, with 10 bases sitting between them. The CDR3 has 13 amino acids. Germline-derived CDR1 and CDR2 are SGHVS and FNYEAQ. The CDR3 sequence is CASSLGGSNEAFF. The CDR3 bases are TGTGCCAGCAGCTTAGGGGGGTCGAATGAAGCTTTCTTT.

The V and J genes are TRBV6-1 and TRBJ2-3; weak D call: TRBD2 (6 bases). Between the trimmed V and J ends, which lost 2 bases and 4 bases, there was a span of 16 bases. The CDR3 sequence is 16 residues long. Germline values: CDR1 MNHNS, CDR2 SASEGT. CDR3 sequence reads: CASSEIGGFFPDTQYF. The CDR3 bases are TGTGCCAGCAGTGAAATCGGAGGGTTTTTCCCAGATACGCAGTATTTT.

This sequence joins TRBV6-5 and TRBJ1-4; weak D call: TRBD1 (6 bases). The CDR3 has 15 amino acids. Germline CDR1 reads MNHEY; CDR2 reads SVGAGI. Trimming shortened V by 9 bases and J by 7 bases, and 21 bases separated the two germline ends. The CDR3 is CASALMWGAREKLFF. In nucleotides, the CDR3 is TGTGCCAGTGCCCTCATGTGGGGGGCTCGTGAAAAACTGTTTTTT.

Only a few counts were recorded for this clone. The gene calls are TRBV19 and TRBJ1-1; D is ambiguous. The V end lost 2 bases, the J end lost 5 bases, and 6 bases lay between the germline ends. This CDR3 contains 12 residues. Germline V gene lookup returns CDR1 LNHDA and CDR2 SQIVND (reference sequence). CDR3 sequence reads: CASSIRGTEAFF. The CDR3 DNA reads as TGTGCCAGTAGTATACGCGGTACTGAAGCTTTCTTT.

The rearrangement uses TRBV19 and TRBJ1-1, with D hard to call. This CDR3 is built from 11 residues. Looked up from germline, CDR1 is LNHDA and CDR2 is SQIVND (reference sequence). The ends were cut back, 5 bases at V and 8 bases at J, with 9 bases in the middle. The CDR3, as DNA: TGTGCCAGTAGTCGAGCGATAGAAGCTTTCTTT. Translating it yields CASSRAIEAFF.

The CDR3 region is CASSTSGTGDFEQYF. DNA for the CDR3: TGTGCCAGCTCAACCAGTGGGACAGGTGACTTCGAGCAGTACTTC. The J gene is TRBJ2-7, the V gene TRBV18, with 8 positions matching TRBD1. Germline V gene data show CDR1 as KGHSH and CDR2 as LQKENI. Unmatched junction bases numbered 12, after V lost 5 bases and J lost 6 bases. The CDR3 totals 15 residues.

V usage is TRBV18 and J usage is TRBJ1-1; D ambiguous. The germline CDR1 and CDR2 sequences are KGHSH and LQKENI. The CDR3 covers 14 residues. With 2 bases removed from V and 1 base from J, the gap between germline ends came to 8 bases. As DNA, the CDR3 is TGTGCCAGCTCACCAAATCCCGGGAACACTGAAGCTTTCTTT. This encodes CASSPNPGNTEAFF. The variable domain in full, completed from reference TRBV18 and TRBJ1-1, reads NAGVMQNPRHLVRRRGQEARLRCSPMKGHSHVYWYRQLPEEGLKFMVYLQKENIIDESGMPKERFSAEFPKEGPSILRIQQVVRGDSAAYFCASSPNPGNTEAFFGQGTRLTVV.

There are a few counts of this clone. The CDR3 loop is CSVGAGLYGYTF. The CDR3 DNA reads TGCAGCGTTGGGGCAGGACTATATGGCTACACCTTC. The chain combines TRBV29-1 with TRBJ1-2; D gene ambiguous. V lost 4 bases to trimming and J lost 5 bases, with 11 bases between them. The germline V gene encodes CDR1 SQVTM and CDR2 ANQGSEA. The CDR3 has 12 residues.

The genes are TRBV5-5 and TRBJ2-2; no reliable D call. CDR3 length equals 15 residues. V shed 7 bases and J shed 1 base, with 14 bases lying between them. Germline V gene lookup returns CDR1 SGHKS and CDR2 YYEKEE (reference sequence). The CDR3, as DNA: TGTGCCAGCGGTTTCCAAGGGCGGAACACCGGGGAGCTGTTTTTT. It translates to CASGFQGRNTGELFF. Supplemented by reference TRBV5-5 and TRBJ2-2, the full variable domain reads DAGVTQSPTHLIKTRGQQVTLRCSPISGHKSVSWYQQVLGQGPQFIFQYYEKEERGRGNFPDRFSARQFPNYSSELNVNALLLGDSALYLCASGFQGRNTGELFFGEGSRLTVL.

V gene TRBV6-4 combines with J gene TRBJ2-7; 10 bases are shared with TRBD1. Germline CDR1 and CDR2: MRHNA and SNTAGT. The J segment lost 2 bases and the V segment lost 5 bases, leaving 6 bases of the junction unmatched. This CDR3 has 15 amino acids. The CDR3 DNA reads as TGTGCCAGCAGTAGAGACAGGGGGCCGACCTACGAGCAGTACTTC. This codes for CASSRDRGPTYEQYF.

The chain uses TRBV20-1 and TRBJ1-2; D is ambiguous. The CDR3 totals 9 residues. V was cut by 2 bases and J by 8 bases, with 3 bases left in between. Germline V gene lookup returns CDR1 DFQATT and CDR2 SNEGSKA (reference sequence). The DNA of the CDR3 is TGCAGTGCTAGAAACGGCTACACCTTC. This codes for CSARNGYTF.

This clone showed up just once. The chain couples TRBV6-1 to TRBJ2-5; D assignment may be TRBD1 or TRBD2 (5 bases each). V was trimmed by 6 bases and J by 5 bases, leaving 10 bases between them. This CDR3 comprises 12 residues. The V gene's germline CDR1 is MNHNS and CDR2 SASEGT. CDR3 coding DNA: TGTGCCAGCAGCAGGGACGGGGAGACCCAGTACTTC. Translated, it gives CASSRDGETQYF.

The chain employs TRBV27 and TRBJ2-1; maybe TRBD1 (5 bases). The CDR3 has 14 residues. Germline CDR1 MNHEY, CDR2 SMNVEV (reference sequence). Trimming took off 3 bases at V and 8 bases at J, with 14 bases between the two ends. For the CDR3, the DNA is TGTGCCAGCAGTTTTTCCCCAGGGTACGATGAGCAGTTCTTC. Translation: CASSFSPGYDEQFF.

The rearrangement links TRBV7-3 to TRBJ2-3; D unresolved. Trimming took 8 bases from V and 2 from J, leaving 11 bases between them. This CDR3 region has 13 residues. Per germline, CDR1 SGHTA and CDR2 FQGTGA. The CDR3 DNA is TGTGCCAGCGGGGTTGGGCTCACAGATACGCAGTATTTT. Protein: CASGVGLTDTQYF.

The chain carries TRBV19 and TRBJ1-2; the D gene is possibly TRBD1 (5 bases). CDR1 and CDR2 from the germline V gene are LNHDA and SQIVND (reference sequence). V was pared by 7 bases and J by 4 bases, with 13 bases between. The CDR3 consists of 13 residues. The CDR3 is CASMRDRGYGYTF. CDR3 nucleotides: TGTGCCAGTATGAGGGACCGTGGCTATGGCTACACCTTC.

Written as DNA, the CDR3 is TGTGCCAGCAGCCCACTCCAGAGGACTAGCGGCTACGAGCAGTACTTC. It translates to CASSPLQRTSGYEQYF. The chain is built from TRBV11-2 and TRBJ2-7, with 10 bases aligning to TRBD2. From germline, CDR1 is SGHAT and CDR2 FQNNGV. V lost 5 bases, J lost 3 bases, and 10 bases stayed unmatched. The CDR3 length is 16 residues.

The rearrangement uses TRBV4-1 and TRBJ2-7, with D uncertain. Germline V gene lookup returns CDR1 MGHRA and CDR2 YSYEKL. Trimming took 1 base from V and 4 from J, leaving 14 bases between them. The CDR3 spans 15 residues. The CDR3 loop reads CASSQGMTVRYEQYF. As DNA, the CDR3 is TGCGCCAGCAGCCAAGGTATGACGGTACGGTACGAGCAGTACTTC.

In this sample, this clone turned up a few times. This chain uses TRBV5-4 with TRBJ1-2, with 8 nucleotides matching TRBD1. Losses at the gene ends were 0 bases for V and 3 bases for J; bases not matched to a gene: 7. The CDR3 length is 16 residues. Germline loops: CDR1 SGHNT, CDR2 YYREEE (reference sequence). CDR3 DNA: TGTGCCAGCAGCTTGGGACAGGGGACGCAGTACTATGGCTACACCTTC. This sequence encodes CASSLGQGTQYYGYTF.

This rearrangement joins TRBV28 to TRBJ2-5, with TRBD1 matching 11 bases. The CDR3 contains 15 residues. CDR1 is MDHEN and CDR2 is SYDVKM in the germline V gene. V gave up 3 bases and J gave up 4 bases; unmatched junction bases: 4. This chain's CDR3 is CASSFWGQGGETQYF. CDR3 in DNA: TGTGCCAGCAGTTTTTGGGGACAGGGGGGAGAGACCCAGTACTTC. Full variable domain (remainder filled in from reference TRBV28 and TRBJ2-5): DVKVTQSSRYLVKRTGEKVFLECVQDMDHENMFWYRQDPGLGLRLIYFSYDVKMKEKGDIPEGYSVSREKKERFSLILESASTNQTSMYLCASSFWGQGGETQYFGPGTRLLVL.

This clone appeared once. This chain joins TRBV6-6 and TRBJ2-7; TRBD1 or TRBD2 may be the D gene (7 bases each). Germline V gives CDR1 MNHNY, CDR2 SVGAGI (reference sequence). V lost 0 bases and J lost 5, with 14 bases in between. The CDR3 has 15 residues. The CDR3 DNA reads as TGTGCCAGCAGTTACTCGGCAGGGGGAGGGAACGAGCAGTACTTC. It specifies CASSYSAGGGNEQYF.

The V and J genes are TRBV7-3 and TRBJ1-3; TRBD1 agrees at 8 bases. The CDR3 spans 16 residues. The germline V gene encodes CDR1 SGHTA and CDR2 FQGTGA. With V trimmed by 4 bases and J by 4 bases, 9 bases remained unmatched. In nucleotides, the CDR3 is TGTGCCAGCAGCTCCCCAGGGGGCTCTGGCGGAAACACCATATATTTT. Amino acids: CASSSPGGSGGNTIYF.

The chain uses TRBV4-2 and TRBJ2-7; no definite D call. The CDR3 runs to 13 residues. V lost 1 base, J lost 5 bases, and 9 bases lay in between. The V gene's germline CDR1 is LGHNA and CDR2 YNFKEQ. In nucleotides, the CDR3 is TGTGCCAGCAGCCAAGTACGGTCCCACGAGCAGTACTTC. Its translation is CASSQVRSHEQYF.